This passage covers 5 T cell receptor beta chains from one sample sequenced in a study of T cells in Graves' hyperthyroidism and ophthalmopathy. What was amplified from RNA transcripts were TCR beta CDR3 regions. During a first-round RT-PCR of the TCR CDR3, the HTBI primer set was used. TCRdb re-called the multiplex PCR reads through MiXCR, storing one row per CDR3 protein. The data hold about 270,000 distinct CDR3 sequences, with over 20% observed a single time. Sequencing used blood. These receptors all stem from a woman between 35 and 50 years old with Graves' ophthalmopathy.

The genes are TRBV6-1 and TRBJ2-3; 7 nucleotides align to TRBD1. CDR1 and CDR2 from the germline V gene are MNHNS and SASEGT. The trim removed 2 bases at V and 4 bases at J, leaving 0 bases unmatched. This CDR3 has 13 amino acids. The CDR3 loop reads CASSEQGADTQYF. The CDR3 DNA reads TGTGCCAGCAGTGAACAGGGGGCAGATACGCAGTATTTT.

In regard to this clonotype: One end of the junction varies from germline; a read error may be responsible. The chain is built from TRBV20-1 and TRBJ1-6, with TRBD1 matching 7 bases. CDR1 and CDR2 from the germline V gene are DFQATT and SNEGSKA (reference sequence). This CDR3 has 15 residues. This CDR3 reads CSAQTGTQYSSPLHF. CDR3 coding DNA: TGCAGTGCGCAGACAGGGACCCAGTATAGTTCACCCCTCCACTTT.

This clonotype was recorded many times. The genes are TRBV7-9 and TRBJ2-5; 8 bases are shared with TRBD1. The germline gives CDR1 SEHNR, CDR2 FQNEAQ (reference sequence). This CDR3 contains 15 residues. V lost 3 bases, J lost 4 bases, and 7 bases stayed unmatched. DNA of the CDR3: TGTGCCAGCAGCTTTCCTACAGGGGGAATAGAGACCCAGTACTTC. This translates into CASSFPTGGIETQYF.

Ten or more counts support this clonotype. CDR3 sequence: CASSIRTGAHMRTEAFF. The CDR3 region has the DNA TGCGCCAGCAGCATCAGGACAGGGGCCCACATGAGGACTGAAGCTTTCTTT. The chain uses TRBV5-1 and TRBJ1-1; 9 bases agree with TRBD1. Per the germline V gene, CDR1 is SGHRS and CDR2 is YFSETQ. This CDR3 spans 17 amino acids. With V trimmed by 4 bases and J by 5 bases, 15 bases remained unmatched.

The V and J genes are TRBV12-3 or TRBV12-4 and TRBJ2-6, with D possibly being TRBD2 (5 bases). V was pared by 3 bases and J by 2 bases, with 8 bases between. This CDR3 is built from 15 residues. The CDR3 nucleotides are TGTGCCAGCAGTTTGAGGGTAGCTGGGGCCAACGTCCTGACTTTC. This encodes CASSLRVAGANVLTF.